This T cell receptor beta chain was obtained from a study of cytomegalovirus exposure and HLA in healthy donors. Study-level findings and limits: In a later analysis, V- and J-gene trimming of beta chains associated with a DCLRE1C missense variant, replicated independently. It was around 160 TCR beta chains that were listed as cytomegalovirus-associated. A few of the chains that were CMV-associated were confirmed in vitro to be specific for CMV antigens.

The CDR3 sequence is 12 residues long. Germline-derived CDR1 and CDR2 are MNHNS and SASEGT. This cohort consisted of healthy bone marrow donors. Notes on this clone: Its antigen remains unidentified.

Vbeta (60) and Jbeta (13) primers were used in the PCR. Clones were sequenced by immunoSEQ multiplex PCR, and TCRdb holds only the in-frame ones, with some missing. This sample carries fewer than 80,000 clones, approximately 75% of them seen once, and the ten largest clones take about 4.9%. The sequence was collected from a woman aged 30 to 39 in good health and CMV-seronegative. Sequencing used PBMCs. V usage is TRBV6-1 and J usage is TRBJ2-5; D unresolved. Gene TRBJ2-7 matches the end of the DNA better, so the J call may be wrong. The CDR3 here is CASSKGPYEQYF. In DNA, the CDR3 is TGTGCCAGCAGTAAAGGTCCCTACGAGCAGTACTTC.